This T cell receptor (beta chain) was documented in a study of cytomegalovirus exposure and HLA in healthy donors. Regarding the study as a whole: The classifier was said to identify cytomegalovirus status with high specificity and sensitivity.

The CDR3 runs to 17 residues. In germline, CDR1 is LNHDA, CDR2 SQIVND (reference sequence). V trimming: 3 bases; J trimming: 9 bases; junction bases outside the gene matches: 12. PCR primers comprised 60 Vbeta and 13 Jbeta primers. Method: immunoSEQ multiplex PCR; TCRdb's copy keeps in-frame clones and lacks some. The sample consists of 150,000 to 200,000 clones, 70% to 90% of them appearing once. Only one count was recorded for this clone. The antigen remains undetermined. What was sequenced was PBMCs. The clonotype comes from a man younger than 35 in good health and CMV-seropositive. The V gene is TRBV19, the J gene TRBJ2-1, with TRBD2 matching 12 bases. The CDR3 nucleotides read TGTGCCAGTAGTATCCTCCTAGCGGGGGGGCGGTTCGGTGAGCAGTTCTTC. Amino acid sequence: CASSILLAGGRFGEQFF.